The 27 T cell receptor beta chains reported below all come from one sample, sequenced in a study of cytomegalovirus exposure and HLA in healthy donors. Researchers ran the PCR with 60 Vbeta and 13 Jbeta primers. Sequenced by immunoSEQ multiplex PCR; TCRdb stores in-frame clones only, minus some. This table holds 100,000 to 150,000 clones, 74% found once. Specimen: PBMCs. These receptors all stem from a woman between 50 and 59 years old in good health and CMV-seropositive.

The V gene is TRBV25-1, the J gene TRBJ1-1, with D perhaps TRBD1 (5 bases). Looked up from germline, CDR1 is MGHDK and CDR2 is SYGVNS. The length of the CDR3 is 14 residues. Trimming took off 3 bases at V and 1 base at J, with 9 bases between the two ends. The CDR3 loop is CASSDLGANTEAFF. CDR3 sequence (DNA): TGTGCCAGCAGTGATTTAGGGGCGAACACTGAAGCTTTCTTT.

The rearrangement uses TRBV18 and TRBJ1-1; TRBD1 might be the D (6 bases). Germline values: CDR1 KGHSH, CDR2 LQKENI. The CDR3 runs to 14 residues. V lost 3 bases and J lost 1, with 9 bases in between. The CDR3 coding sequence is TGTGCCAGCTCACCCATGGGACAGAACACTGAAGCTTTCTTT. Amino acids: CASSPMGQNTEAFF.

The gene calls are TRBV28 and TRBJ2-2, with TRBD1 matching 8 bases. V shed 7 bases and J 1 base; nucleotides not matched to a gene: 8. The CDR3 sequence is 16 residues long. CDR1 and CDR2 (germline): MDHEN, SYDVKM. CDR3 DNA sequence: TGTGCCAGCACCCCTGGGGGGACAGGGAACACCGGGGAGCTGTTTTTT. The encoded protein is CASTPGGTGNTGELFF.

The chain recombines TRBV18 with TRBJ2-1; 7 nucleotides line up with TRBD2. The germline gives CDR1 KGHSH, CDR2 LQKENI. This CDR3 is built from 14 residues. V lost 5 bases, J lost 6 bases, and 7 bases stayed unmatched. CDR3: CASSSGLGTNEQFF. The CDR3 DNA sequence: TGTGCCAGCTCATCCGGACTAGGGACCAATGAGCAGTTCTTC.

V and J are TRBV4-1 and TRBJ2-1; 14 bases match TRBD2. Germline CDR1 is MGHRA and CDR2 is YSYEKL. The CDR3 runs 16 residues. V lost 7 bases and J lost 7; bases outside the gene matches: 9. The CDR3 bases are TGCGCCAGCACCCTGGGACTAGCGGGAGTAGGTAATGAGCAGTTCTTC. Translated, it gives CASTLGLAGVGNEQFF.

The chain combines TRBV11-2 with TRBJ2-1, with D hard to call. The CDR3 consists of 16 residues. Germline CDR1 SGHAT, CDR2 FQNNGV. V lost 2 bases to trimming and J lost 2 bases, with 13 bases between them. This CDR3 is CASSLQVEPPYNEQFF. CDR3 bases: TGTGCCAGCAGCTTACAGGTAGAGCCCCCCTACAATGAGCAGTTCTTC.

CDR3 sequence reads: CASSLVGSSGSYEQYF. The CDR3 DNA sequence: TGTGCCAGCAGCTTAGTCGGGTCTAGCGGGAGCTACGAGCAGTACTTC. This rearrangement joins TRBV7-2 to TRBJ2-7; 10 bases agree with TRBD2. This CDR3 contains 16 residues. After removal of 1 base from V and 3 bases from J, the junction contained 6 bases not matched to a gene. Per the germline V gene, CDR1 is SGHTA and CDR2 is FQGNSA.

The chain joins TRBV15 to TRBJ2-7; 8 bases match TRBD1. Germline CDR1 reads LNHNV; CDR2 reads YYDKDF (reference sequence). This CDR3 is built from 16 residues. After removal of 1 base from V and 9 bases from J, the junction contained 14 bases not matched to a gene. Here the CDR3 DNA reads TGTGCCACCAGCAGAGCTAGGACAGGGACCTTCCGGTGGCAGTACTTC. Its protein is CATSRARTGTFRWQYF.

For the CDR3, the DNA is TGCGCCAGCAGCCAGGGGACAGAGCCTCTGGGCTACACCTTC. It is translated as CASSQGTEPLGYTF. J is TRBJ1-2 and V is TRBV5-1; TRBD1 matches 7 bases. Germline trimming cut 4 bases from V and 8 bases from J; bases unmatched to any gene: 11. The CDR3 covers 14 residues. Germline values: CDR1 SGHRS, CDR2 YFSETQ.

J is TRBJ1-5 and V is TRBV27; D not resolved. Per germline, CDR1 MNHEY and CDR2 SMNVEV (reference sequence). V gave up 7 bases and J gave up 0 bases, with 10 bases separating them. CDR3 length: 14 residues. The CDR3 DNA reads TGTGCCAGCAAAGCGACCAATAGCAATCAGCCCCAGCATTTT. Encoded protein: CASKATNSNQPQHF.

The DNA of the CDR3 is TGTGCCAGCAGTCGATGGACAGGTTCCACCGGGGAGCTGTTTTTT. Translated, it gives CASSRWTGSTGELFF. The chain is built from TRBV6-5 and TRBJ2-2; 7 bases are a match to TRBD1. Germline lookup yields CDR1 MNHEY and CDR2 SVGAGI. This CDR3 contains 15 residues. Trimming at V came to 5 bases and at J to 4 bases, leaving 7 bases not matched to a gene.

The V gene is TRBV2, the J gene TRBJ1-3; weak D call: TRBD1 (6 bases). Germline-derived CDR1 and CDR2 are SNHLY and FYNNEI. The CDR3 has 15 residues. The germline V and J ends were trimmed by 5 bases and 4 bases, with 15 bases remaining between them. CDR3 residues: CASSNEQGSGNTIYF. CDR3 in DNA: TGTGCCAGCAGTAACGAGCAGGGGTCCGGAAACACCATATATTTT.

This chain connects TRBV19 to TRBJ1-5; D is perhaps TRBD1 (6 bases). The CDR3 loop spans 17 amino acids. Per the germline V gene, CDR1 is LNHDA and CDR2 is SQIVND (reference sequence). V lost 6 bases, J lost 1 base, and 19 bases lay in between. The CDR3 DNA is TGTGCCAGTAGCCGATGGGGGCAGGAGGAAAGCAATCAGCCCCAGCATTTT. Protein sequence: CASSRWGQEESNQPQHF.

This clone was seen just once. V usage is TRBV7-9 and J usage is TRBJ1-2; 9 nucleotides align to TRBD1. The CDR3 has 14 amino acids. The germline V gene encodes CDR1 SEHNR and CDR2 FQNEAQ (reference sequence). Trimming took 5 bases from V and 6 from J; bases not matched to a gene: 7. The CDR3 region has the DNA TGTGCCAGCAGCAACCGGACAGGGGCCAATGGCTACACCTTC. As protein: CASSNRTGANGYTF. Complete variable domain (other parts from reference TRBV7-9 and TRBJ1-2): DTGVSQNPRHKITKRGQNVTFRCDPISEHNRLYWYRQTLGQGPEFLTYFQNEAQLEKSRLLSDRFSAERPKGSFSTLEIQRTEQGDSAMYLCASSNRTGANGYTFGSGTRLTVV.

CDR3 sequence reads: CASSPEGGVSEKLFF. The CDR3 DNA sequence: TGTGCCAGCAGCCCAGAGGGAGGTGTCTCCGAAAAACTGTTTTTT. The V call is TRBV7-6, the J call TRBJ1-4; D is uncertain. The CDR3 consists of 15 residues. V gave up 5 bases and J gave up 8 bases, with 18 bases separating them. Germline loops: CDR1 SGHVS, CDR2 FNYEAQ.

This clone appeared a few times. The V and J genes are TRBV2 and TRBJ1-4; 8 bases are a match to TRBD1. Germline CDR1 and CDR2: SNHLY and FYNNEI. Trimming removed 7 bases from V and 6 bases from J; junction bases left unmatched: 16. CDR3 length equals 17 residues. Written as DNA, the CDR3 is TGTGCCAGCACCCGATCTCCAGGGGGCGGGATGTATGAAAAACTGTTTTTT. Its protein is CASTRSPGGGMYEKLFF.

The rearrangement joins TRBV4-2 to TRBJ1-5, with unresolved D. V was shortened by 5 bases and J by 1 base, with 3 bases between the two germline ends. The V gene's germline CDR1 is LGHNA and CDR2 YNFKEQ. This CDR3 is built from 12 residues. The CDR3 coding sequence is TGTGCCAGCAGCGAGAGCAATCAGCCCCAGCATTTT. Its protein is CASSESNQPQHF.

CDR3 in amino acids: CASSVGDRGGYTF. CDR3 bases: TGTGCCAGCAGCGTAGGGGACAGGGGAGGCTACACCTTC. The rearrangement uses TRBV9 and TRBJ1-2; 10 bases line up with TRBD1. CDR1 and CDR2 (germline): SGDLS, YYNGEE. V gave up 0 bases and J gave up 8 bases; unmatched junction bases: 1. This CDR3 contains 13 residues. Full variable domain (remainder filled in from reference TRBV9 and TRBJ1-2): DSGVTQTPKHLITATGQRVTLRCSPRSGDLSVYWYQQSLDQGLQFLIQYYNGEERAKGNILERFSAQQFPDLHSELNLSSLELGDSALYFCASSVGDRGGYTFGSGTRLTVV.

The chain combines TRBV29-1 with TRBJ1-1, with TRBD1 identical over 8 bases. The CDR3 has 12 amino acids. Unmatched junction bases numbered 11, after V lost 6 bases and J lost 11 bases. CDR1 is SQVTM, CDR2 ANQGSEA, per germline. CDR3 protein: CSVKGQGLSAFF. The CDR3, as DNA: TGCAGCGTCAAAGGACAGGGTCTTTCGGCTTTCTTT.

In the case of this clone: One end of the junction is discordant with germline, which a read error may explain. J is TRBJ1-1 and V is TRBV5-1; 7 nucleotides match TRBD1. Germline V gene sequence: CDR1 SGHRS, CDR2 YFSETQ. This CDR3 contains 14 residues. The CDR3 here is CASNLQGDSTEAFF. The CDR3 nucleotides read TGCGCCAGCAACTTGCAGGGGGATTCCACTGAAGCTTTCTTT.

This clone appeared a single time. This chain joins TRBV11-1 and TRBJ1-3; D might be TRBD1 (5 bases). This CDR3 comprises 14 residues. Trimming shortened V by 5 bases and J by 0 bases, and 8 bases separated the two germline ends. Germline CDR1 and CDR2: SGHAT and FQDESV (reference sequence). CDR3 coding DNA: TGTGCCAGCAGCACCGGGGGCTCTGGAAACACCATATATTTT. This codes for CASSTGGSGNTIYF.

The gene calls are TRBV6-5 and TRBJ1-2, with D uncertain. Trimming pared 0 bases from V and 5 bases from J, leaving 10 bases between. Germline loops: CDR1 MNHEY, CDR2 SVGAGI. This CDR3 has 14 amino acids. The CDR3 coding sequence is TGTGCCAGCAGTTACTCCGGGTTCGGGTATGGCTACACCTTC. Translation gives CASSYSGFGYGYTF.

This rearrangement joins TRBV6-5 to TRBJ2-6; the D gene is possibly TRBD2 (5 bases). Trimming took off 6 bases at V and 2 bases at J, with 11 bases between the two ends. Germline V gene sequence: CDR1 MNHEY, CDR2 SVGAGI. There are 15 residues in the CDR3. In nucleotides, the CDR3 is TGTGCCAGCAGCCCTTACGGGGCTGGGGCCAACGTCCTGACTTTC. The encoded protein is CASSPYGAGANVLTF.

This clone has a single count. The chain is built from TRBV7-2 and TRBJ2-1, with D perhaps matching TRBD2 (5 bases). The length of the CDR3 is 17 residues. The V end lost 3 bases, the J end lost 1 base, and 16 bases lay between the germline ends. The V gene's germline CDR1 is SGHTA and CDR2 FQGNSA. The CDR3 DNA sequence: TGTGCCAGCAGCTTGACATCTAGCTCGTCTTCCTACAATGAGCAGTTCTTC. Its protein product is CASSLTSSSSSYNEQFF.

V gene TRBV7-9 combines with J gene TRBJ2-2, with TRBD2 identical over 10 bases. This CDR3 has 17 residues. J lost 3 bases, V lost 3 bases, and 7 bases had no gene match. CDR1 is SEHNR and CDR2 is FQNEAQ in the germline V gene (reference sequence). The CDR3 bases are TGTGCCAGCAGCTTCCCGGGGACTAGCGTATACACCGGGGAGCTGTTTTTT. Its protein is CASSFPGTSVYTGELFF. The full variable domain, rest sourced from reference TRBV7-9 and TRBJ2-2, is DTGVSQNPRHKITKRGQNVTFRCDPISEHNRLYWYRQTLGQGPEFLTYFQNEAQLEKSRLLSDRFSAERPKGSFSTLEIQRTEQGDSAMYLCASSFPGTSVYTGELFFGEGSRLTVL.

The chain combines TRBV13 with TRBJ2-7; D may be TRBD1 (5 bases). V shed 3 bases and J shed 4 bases, with 10 bases lying between them. This CDR3 region has 13 residues. The germline gives CDR1 PRHDT, CDR2 FYEKMQ (reference sequence). The DNA of the CDR3 is TGTGCCAGCAGCTTGAGCAGGGCTTACGAGCAGTACTTC. It specifies CASSLSRAYEQYF.

This rearrangement joins TRBV11-2 to TRBJ1-4; D is unclear. V lost 1 base to trimming and J lost 7 bases, with 19 bases between them. Germline CDR1 and CDR2: SGHAT and FQNNGV. The CDR3 loop spans 17 amino acids. CDR3 protein: CASSLGVGRRTSEKLFF. The CDR3 nucleotides read TGTGCCAGCAGCTTAGGGGTTGGGAGGCGGACTTCTGAAAAACTGTTTTTT.